This T cell receptor beta chain originates from a study of PD-L1 blockade in urothelial cancer. Turning to the study itself: Atezolizumab, begun by patients in about 2014, was given at 1,200 mg intravenously every 3 weeks.

The protocol was immunoSEQ multiplex PCR, while the TCRdb copy is restricted to in-frame clones and leaves out a portion. The sample includes about 95,000 clones, almost 90% of them seen just once. Study-wide results and caveats: For durable-benefit patients, tumor-associated blood clones expanded more at 3 weeks.

Time point noted: pretreatment peripheral blood. Locally advanced or metastatic urothelial carcinoma was present in patients. On this clone: What it binds is not known.

Trimming removed 5 bases from V and 0 bases from J, with 10 bases in between. The CDR3 runs to 15 residues. Germline assignment: CDR1 SGHTA and CDR2 FQGNSA. The TCR was taken from a man aged 55 to 70 with urothelial cancer. Sequences were derived from PBMCs, sampled around atezolizumab (anti-PD-L1) treatment. The chain carries TRBV7-2 and TRBJ2-2; D is undetermined. The CDR3 DNA reads TGTGCCAGCAGCAGGATGACACCGAACACCGGGGAGCTGTTTTTT. This gives the protein CASSRMTPNTGELFF.